The next 22 T cell receptor beta chains were all read from a single sample in a study of tumor and adjacent non-tumor tissue in lung cancer. The template was RNA from unsorted bulk tissue. A modified ARM-PCR protocol with three rounds of nested PCR amplified TCRbeta. TCRdb reprocessed the multiplex PCR reads with MiXCR, giving one entry per CDR3 protein. The table has 100,000 to 120,000 distinct CDR3 sequences, approximately 87% seen once. The source material was lung tumor tissue. These receptors originate from a man aged 70 or older with non-small cell lung cancer.

This clonotype turned up a few times. The junction does not match germline at one end; this may be a read error. The gene calls are TRBV4-1 and TRBJ2-1, with D perhaps TRBD1 or TRBD2 (6 bases each). The CDR3 sequence is 15 residues long. Germline CDR1 and CDR2: MGHRA and YSYEKL. The CDR3 loop reads CATSQGGFDYNEQFF. The CDR3, as DNA: TGTGCCACCAGCCAAGGGGGGTTTGACTACAATGAGCAGTTCTTC.

Of note for this clonotype: Here the CDR3 omits its conserved ending phenylalanine or tryptophan, so a read error is the likely source. This chain uses TRBV20-1 with TRBJ2-1, with 10 positions matching TRBD2. Trimming at V came to 4 bases and at J to 6 bases, leaving 9 bases not matched to a gene. CDR3 length: 15 amino acids. Germline values: CDR1 DFQATT, CDR2 SNEGSKA (reference sequence). CDR3 in amino acids: CSATYRLAGGNEQFL. CDR3 bases: TGCAGTGCTACCTACCGATTAGCGGGAGGCAATGAGCAGTTCTTA.

This clonotype has only one observation. A much larger clone sits a single nucleotide away, making a read error possible. The chain is built from TRBV24-1 and TRBJ2-3; D call uncertain. The V gene's germline CDR1 is KGHDR and CDR2 SFDVKD. The CDR3 has 14 residues. The CDR3 here is CAISDPAYTDTQYF. The CDR3 nucleotides read TGTGCCATCAGTGACCCAGCGTATACAGATACGCAGTATTTT.

For this clonotype: One junction end disagrees with the germline gene, perhaps due to a read error. V usage is TRBV28 and J usage is TRBJ2-3, with 14 bases identical to TRBD2. CDR1 is MDHEN, CDR2 SYDVKM, per germline. The CDR3 sequence is 17 residues long. The CDR3 region is CGSGGTSGGPNTDTQYF. The DNA of the CDR3 is TGTGGCAGCGGCGGGACTAGCGGGGGCCCCAACACAGATACGCAGTATTTT.

With regard to this clonotype: The junction differs from germline at one of its ends, possibly a read error. The chain uses TRBV11-2 and TRBJ1-1; D may be TRBD1 (6 bases). This CDR3 region has 14 residues. In germline, CDR1 is SGHAT, CDR2 FQNNGV. CDR3 in DNA: TGTGCCAGTAGATTCGGCGGGGGCCGGACTGGAGCTTTCTTT. It is translated as CASRFGGGRTGAFF.

Notes on this clonotype: The junction shows a germline mismatch at one end, possibly a read error. The chain has TRBV12-3 or TRBV12-4 and TRBJ1-2; TRBD1 is a possible D gene (6 bases). This CDR3 has 17 amino acids. The CDR3 loop is CASTLKRGTRINYGYTF. The CDR3 DNA reads as TGTGCCAGCACTTTAAAACGGGGGACAAGGATAAACTATGGCTACACCTTC.

Concerning this clonotype: At one boundary the junction diverges from the germline segment, which might be a read error. This sequence joins TRBV15 and TRBJ1-3, with a weak D call TRBD1 (5 bases). Germline loops: CDR1 LNHNV, CDR2 YYDKDF (reference sequence). The CDR3 is 14 residues long. The CDR3, as DNA: TGTACCACCAGCAGCGGGACCGAGGGAAACACCATATATTTT. Protein: CTTSSGTEGNTIYF.

Concerning this clonotype: Because the CDR3 is missing its conserved closing phenylalanine or tryptophan, this is likely a read error. J is TRBJ2-7 and V is TRBV6-2 or TRBV6-3; 10 nucleotides match TRBD2. The CDR3 covers 14 residues. In germline, CDR1 is MNHEY, CDR2 SVGEGT. Losses at the gene ends were 7 bases for V and 4 bases for J; bases not matched to a gene: 7. Written as DNA, the CDR3 is TGTGCCAGCACTGCCGGGACTAGCGAGTACGAGCAGTACCTC. Its protein product is CASTAGTSEYEQYL.

Concerning this clonotype: The junction and the germline gene differ at one end; a read error may be behind it. The rearrangement links TRBV6-5 to TRBJ2-5, with TRBD1 identical over 9 bases. CDR1 MNHEY and CDR2 SVGAGI come from the germline V gene. The CDR3 consists of 17 residues. CDR3 protein: CDSSSAGTGFPQETQCF. The CDR3 DNA sequence: TGTGACAGCAGCTCCGCCGGGACAGGGTTCCCACAAGAGACCCAGTGCTTC.

Comment on this clonotype: A much larger clone lies one base from this, so it may be a read error. The genes are TRBV20-1 and TRBJ2-7, with 11 bases fitting TRBD1. The CDR3 has 14 residues. The germline gives CDR1 DFQATT, CDR2 SNEGSKA (reference sequence). This CDR3 reads CSADRDRGSCEQYF. CDR3 coding DNA: TGCAGTGCTGACCGGGACAGGGGGTCCTGCGAGCAGTACTTC.

V and J are TRBV6-1 and TRBJ1-1; D is unclear. The ends were cut back, 10 bases at V and 4 bases at J, with 19 bases in the middle. From germline, CDR1 is MNHNS and CDR2 SASEGT. The CDR3 is made up of 14 amino acids. CDR3 sequence (DNA): TGTGCCATCATCGAAGGTCGGCGGCGCACTGAAGCTTTCTTT. Protein sequence: CAIIEGRRRTEAFF.

Comment on this clonotype: At one end, the junction sequence differs from germline, possibly due to a read error. V usage is TRBV6-2 or TRBV6-3 and J usage is TRBJ1-1, with 7 bases fitting TRBD1. The CDR3 is made up of 17 amino acids. Germline CDR1 reads MNHEY; CDR2 reads SVGEGT. This chain's CDR3 is CASSSGSGGRENTDAFF. CDR3 bases: TGTGCCAGCAGTTCCGGATCAGGGGGGCGCGAGAACACTGATGCTTTCTTT.

This clonotype was seen just once. The rearrangement uses TRBV6-1 and TRBJ1-2; maybe TRBD1 (6 bases). The V and J ends lost 11 bases and 8 bases respectively, with 24 bases between them. This CDR3 spans 14 amino acids. CDR1 is MNHNS, CDR2 SASEGT, per germline. CDR3 amino acids: CAVQILGHKVGYTF. Here the CDR3 DNA reads TGTGCCGTACAAATACTGGGACATAAAGTAGGCTACACCTTC.

This chain uses TRBV29-1 with TRBJ1-2; possibly TRBD1 for D (6 bases). CDR1 is SQVTM, CDR2 ANQGSEA, per germline. The CDR3 covers 15 residues. V lost 4 bases, J lost 5 bases, and 20 bases lay in between. CDR3 nucleotide sequence: TGCAGCGTTGGATTCCCGGGACACGGGAGATATGGCTACACCTTC. Its translation: CSVGFPGHGRYGYTF.

The J gene is TRBJ1-5, the V gene TRBV6-2 or TRBV6-3; D gene unclear. The CDR3 is made up of 15 amino acids. Trimming took off 3 bases at V and 6 bases at J, with 15 bases between the two ends. Germline loops: CDR1 MNHEY, CDR2 SVGEGT. CDR3 in amino acids: CASSYWVNGCQPQHF. CDR3 DNA: TGTGCCAGCAGTTATTGGGTCAATGGATGTCAGCCCCAGCATTTT.

Details on this clonotype: The junction and the germline gene differ at one end; a read error may be behind it. CDR3 region: CASSLKPITGELFF. DNA of the CDR3: TGTGCCAGTAGCTTAAAGCCGATCACCGGGGAGCTGTTTTTT. This chain connects TRBV11-2 to TRBJ2-2; D is uncertain. The CDR3 is made up of 14 amino acids. CDR1 and CDR2 (germline): SGHAT, FQNNGV.

This clonotype has ten or more counts. Compared with germline, one end of the junction differs, possibly owing to a read error. The chain couples TRBV4-1 to TRBJ2-7, with TRBD2 as a possible D gene (5 bases). CDR1 MGHRA and CDR2 YSYEKL come from the germline V gene. The CDR3 sequence is 14 residues long. The chain's CDR3 is CASNQVRGLDEQYF. CDR3 sequence (DNA): TGCGCCAGCAACCAAGTTAGAGGGTTGGACGAGCAGTACTTC.

With respect to this clonotype: The conserved final phenylalanine or tryptophan is absent from the CDR3, which likely points to a read error. The gene calls are TRBV11-3 and TRBJ2-5, with D unclear. The germline V and J ends were trimmed by 1 base and 5 bases, with 14 bases remaining between them. CDR3 length equals 15 residues. The V gene's germline CDR1 is SGHNT and CDR2 YENEEA. The CDR3 DNA sequence: TGTGCCAGCAGCTTAGGGATTAGTATGTACGAGACCCAGTACTTA. Translated, it gives CASSLGISMYETQYL.

On this clonotype: Without the conserved terminal phenylalanine or tryptophan, this CDR3 likely stems from a read error. Because the CDR3's place on the DNA is in doubt, the DNA is left out and the CDR3 is given as listed by TCRdb. The chain couples TRBV11-2 to TRBJ2-7. The CDR3 totals 13 residues, both ends included. Germline CDR1 and CDR2: SGHAT and FQNNGV. The CDR3 sequence is CASSQWTERGLYL.

The chain combines TRBV11-3 with TRBJ2-1, with a weak D call TRBD2 (6 bases). The V and J ends lost 5 bases and 5 bases respectively, with 22 bases between them. The CDR3 runs to 17 residues. Germline V gene lookup returns CDR1 SGHNT and CDR2 YENEEA. The CDR3 sequence is CASSLLGISGGHNEQFF. For the CDR3, the DNA is TGTGCCAGCAGCCTCCTAGGGATTAGCGGAGGCCACAATGAGCAGTTCTTC.

Of note for this clonotype: A much larger clone is a single base away; this may be a read error. This chain links TRBV11-2 with TRBJ2-7, with D perhaps matching TRBD1 (6 bases). Trimming took off 5 bases at V and 2 bases at J, with 16 bases between the two ends. CDR3 length: 15 residues. Germline CDR1 is SGHAT and CDR2 is FQNNGV. CDR3 sequence (DNA): TGTGCCAGCAGCCATTCAAACGACAGGACCTACGAGCAGTACTTC. This codes for CASSHSNDRTYEQYF.

The rearrangement joins TRBV10-3 to TRBJ2-2; 7 positions agree with TRBD1. This CDR3 spans 15 amino acids. Germline V lookup: CDR1 ENHRY, CDR2 SYGVKD. The J segment lost 3 bases and the V segment lost 11 bases, leaving 12 bases of the junction unmatched. CDR3 protein: CAAATGAGYTGELFF. In nucleotides, the CDR3 is TGTGCCGCCGCTACAGGGGCAGGTTACACCGGGGAGCTGTTTTTT.